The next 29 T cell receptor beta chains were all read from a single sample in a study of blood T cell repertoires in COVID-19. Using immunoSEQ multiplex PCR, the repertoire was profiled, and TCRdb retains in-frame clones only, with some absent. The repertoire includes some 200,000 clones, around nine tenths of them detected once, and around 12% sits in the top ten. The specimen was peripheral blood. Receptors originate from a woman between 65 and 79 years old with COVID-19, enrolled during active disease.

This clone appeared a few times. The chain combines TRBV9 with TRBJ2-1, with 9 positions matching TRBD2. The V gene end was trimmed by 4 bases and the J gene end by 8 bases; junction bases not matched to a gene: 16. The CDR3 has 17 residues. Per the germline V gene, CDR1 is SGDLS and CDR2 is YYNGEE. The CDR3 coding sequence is TGTGCCAGCAGCCCCCGCGGAGGATTAGCGGGAGTTTATGAGCAGTTCTTC. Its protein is CASSPRGGLAGVYEQFF.

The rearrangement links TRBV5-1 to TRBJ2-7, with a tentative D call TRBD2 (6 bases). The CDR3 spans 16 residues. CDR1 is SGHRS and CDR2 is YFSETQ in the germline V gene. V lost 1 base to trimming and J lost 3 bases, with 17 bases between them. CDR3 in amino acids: CASSLSIPGRDYEQYF. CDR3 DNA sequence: TGCGCCAGCAGCTTGAGTATCCCCGGGAGAGACTACGAGCAGTACTTC.

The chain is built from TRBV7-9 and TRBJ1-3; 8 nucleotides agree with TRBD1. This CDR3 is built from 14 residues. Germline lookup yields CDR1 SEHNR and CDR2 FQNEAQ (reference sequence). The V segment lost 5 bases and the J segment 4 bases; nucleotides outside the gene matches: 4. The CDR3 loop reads CASSTDRAGNTIYF. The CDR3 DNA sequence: TGTGCCAGCAGCACGGACAGGGCCGGAAACACCATATATTTT.

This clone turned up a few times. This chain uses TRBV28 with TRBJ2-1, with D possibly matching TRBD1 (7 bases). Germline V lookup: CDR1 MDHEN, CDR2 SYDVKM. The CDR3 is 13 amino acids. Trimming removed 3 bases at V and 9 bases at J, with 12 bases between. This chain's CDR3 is CASSFRQGGEQFF. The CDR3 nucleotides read TGTGCCAGCAGTTTTCGACAGGGAGGTGAGCAGTTCTTC.

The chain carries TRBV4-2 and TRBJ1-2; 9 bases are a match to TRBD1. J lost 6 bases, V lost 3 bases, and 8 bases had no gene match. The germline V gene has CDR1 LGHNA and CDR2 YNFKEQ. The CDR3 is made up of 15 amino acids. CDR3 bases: TGTGCCAGCAGCCACCGGACAGGGGAAATAAATGGCTACACCTTC. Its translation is CASSHRTGEINGYTF.

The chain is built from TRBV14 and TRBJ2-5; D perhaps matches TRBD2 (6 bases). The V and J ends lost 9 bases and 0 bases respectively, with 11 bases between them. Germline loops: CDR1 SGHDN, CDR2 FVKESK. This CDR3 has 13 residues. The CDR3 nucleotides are TGTGCCAGTATGAGCGGGTACCAAGAGACCCAGTACTTC. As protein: CASMSGYQETQYF.

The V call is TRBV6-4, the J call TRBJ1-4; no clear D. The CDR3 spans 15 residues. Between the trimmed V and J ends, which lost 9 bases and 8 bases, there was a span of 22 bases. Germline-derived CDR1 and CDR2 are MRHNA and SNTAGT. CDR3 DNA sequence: TGTGCCAGTTTAGGTTCGTGGGCATGTAGAGAAAAACTGTTTTTT. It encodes CASLGSWACREKLFF.

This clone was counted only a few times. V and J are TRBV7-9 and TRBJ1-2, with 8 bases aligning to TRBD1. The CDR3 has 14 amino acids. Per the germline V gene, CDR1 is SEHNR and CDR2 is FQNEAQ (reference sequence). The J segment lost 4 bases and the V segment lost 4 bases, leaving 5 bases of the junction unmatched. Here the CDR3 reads CASSSRGLLYGYTF. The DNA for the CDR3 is TGTGCCAGCAGCTCCAGGGGGCTCCTCTATGGCTACACCTTC.

CDR3 in amino acids: CASSFAGANVLTF. For the CDR3, the DNA is TGTGCCAGCAGTTTCGCGGGGGCCAACGTCCTGACTTTC. The gene calls are TRBV27 and TRBJ2-6; D unresolved. The CDR3 totals 13 residues. Germline V gene data show CDR1 as MNHEY and CDR2 as SMNVEV (reference sequence). V lost 3 bases, J lost 4 bases, and 4 bases lay in between.

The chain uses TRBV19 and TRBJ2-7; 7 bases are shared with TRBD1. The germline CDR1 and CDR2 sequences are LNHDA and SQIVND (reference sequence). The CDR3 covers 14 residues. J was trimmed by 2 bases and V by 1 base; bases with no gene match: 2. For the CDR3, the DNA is TGTGCCAGTAGTATAGGGACAGGACCCTACGAGCAGTACTTC. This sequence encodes CASSIGTGPYEQYF.

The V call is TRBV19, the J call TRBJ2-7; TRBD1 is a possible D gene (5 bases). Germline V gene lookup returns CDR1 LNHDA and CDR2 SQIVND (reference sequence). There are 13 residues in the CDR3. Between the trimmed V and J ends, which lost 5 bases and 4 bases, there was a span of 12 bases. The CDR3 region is CASSPSQGYEQYF. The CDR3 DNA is TGTGCCAGTAGTCCTTCCCAGGGTTACGAGCAGTACTTC.

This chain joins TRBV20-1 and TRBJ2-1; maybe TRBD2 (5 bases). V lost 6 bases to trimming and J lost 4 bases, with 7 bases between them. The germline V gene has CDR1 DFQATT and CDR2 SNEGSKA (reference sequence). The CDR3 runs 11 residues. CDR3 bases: TGCAGTGCGAGGGCGTACAATGAGCAGTTCTTC. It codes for CSARAYNEQFF.

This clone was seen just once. The CDR3: CAWSIGGTPGEQYF. The CDR3, as DNA: TGTGCCTGGAGCATTGGCGGGACCCCTGGCGAGCAGTACTTC. J is TRBJ2-7 and V is TRBV30, with D maybe TRBD2 (6 bases). There are 14 residues in the CDR3. V lost 3 bases, J lost 6 bases, and 18 bases lay in between. Germline V gene data show CDR1 as GTSNPN and CDR2 as SVGIG (reference sequence).

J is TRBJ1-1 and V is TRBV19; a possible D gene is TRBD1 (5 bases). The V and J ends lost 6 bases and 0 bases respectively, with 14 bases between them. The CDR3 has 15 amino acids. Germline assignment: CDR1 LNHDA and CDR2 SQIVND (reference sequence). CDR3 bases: TGTGCCAGTAGGGTCGTAGGGGCCGTGAACACTGAAGCTTTCTTT. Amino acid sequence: CASRVVGAVNTEAFF.

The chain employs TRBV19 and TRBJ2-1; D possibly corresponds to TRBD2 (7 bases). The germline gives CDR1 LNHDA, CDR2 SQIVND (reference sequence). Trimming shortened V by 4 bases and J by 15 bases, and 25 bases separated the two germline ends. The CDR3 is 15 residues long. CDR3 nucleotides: TGTGCCAGTAGTAGGGGGGCTAGCGGACCCAGCGCCCCGTTCTTC. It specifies CASSRGASGPSAPFF.

In DNA, the CDR3 is TGTGCCTGGGGGGCTAGCGGGTACGAGCAGTACTTC. This gives the protein CAWGASGYEQYF. The rearrangement uses TRBV30 and TRBJ2-7; 8 bases match TRBD2. V lost 5 bases, J lost 4 bases, and 4 bases stayed unmatched. The CDR3 sequence is 12 residues long. Germline V gene data show CDR1 as GTSNPN and CDR2 as SVGIG (reference sequence).

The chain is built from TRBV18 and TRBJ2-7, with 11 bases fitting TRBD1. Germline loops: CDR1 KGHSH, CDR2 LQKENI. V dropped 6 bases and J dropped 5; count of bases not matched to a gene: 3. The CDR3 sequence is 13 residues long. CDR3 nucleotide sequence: TGTGCCAGCTCGGACAGGGGGCAAAACGAGCAGTACTTC. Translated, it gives CASSDRGQNEQYF.

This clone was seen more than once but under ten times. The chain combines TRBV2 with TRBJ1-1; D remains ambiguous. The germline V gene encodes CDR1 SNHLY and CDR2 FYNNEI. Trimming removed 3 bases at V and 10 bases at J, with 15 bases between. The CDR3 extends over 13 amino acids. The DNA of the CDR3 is TGTGCCAGCAGTGACCGTCGGGTTGCGGGAGCTTTCTTT. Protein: CASSDRRVAGAFF.

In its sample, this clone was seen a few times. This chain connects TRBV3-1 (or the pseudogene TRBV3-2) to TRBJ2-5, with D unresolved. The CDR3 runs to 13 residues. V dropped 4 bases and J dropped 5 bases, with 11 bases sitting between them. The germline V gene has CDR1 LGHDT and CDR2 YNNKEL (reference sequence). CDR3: CASSPVGRETQYF. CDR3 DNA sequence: TGTGCCAGCAGCCCCGTGGGCAGGGAGACCCAGTACTTC.

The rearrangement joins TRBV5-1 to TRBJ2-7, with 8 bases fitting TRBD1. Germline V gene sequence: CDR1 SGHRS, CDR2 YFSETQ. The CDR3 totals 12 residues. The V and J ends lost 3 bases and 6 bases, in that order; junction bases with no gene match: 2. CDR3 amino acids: CASSWTGSEQYF. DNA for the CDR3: TGCGCCAGCAGCTGGACAGGGAGCGAGCAGTACTTC.

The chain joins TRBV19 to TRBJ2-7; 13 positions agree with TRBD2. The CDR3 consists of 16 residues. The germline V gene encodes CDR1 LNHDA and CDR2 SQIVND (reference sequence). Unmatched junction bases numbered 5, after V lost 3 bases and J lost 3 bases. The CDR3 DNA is TGTGCCAGTAGTATGCTTCGGACTAGCGGGAGCTACGAGCAGTACTTC. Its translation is CASSMLRTSGSYEQYF.

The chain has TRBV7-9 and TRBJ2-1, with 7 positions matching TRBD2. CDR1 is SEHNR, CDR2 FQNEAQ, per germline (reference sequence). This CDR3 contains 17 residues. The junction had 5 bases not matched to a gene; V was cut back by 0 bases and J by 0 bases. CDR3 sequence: CASSLAGGPSSYNEQFF. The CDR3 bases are TGTGCCAGCAGCTTAGCGGGAGGGCCTAGCTCCTACAATGAGCAGTTCTTC. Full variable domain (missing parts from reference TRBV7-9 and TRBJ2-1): DTGVSQNPRHKITKRGQNVTFRCDPISEHNRLYWYRQTLGQGPEFLTYFQNEAQLEKSRLLSDRFSAERPKGSFSTLEIQRTEQGDSAMYLCASSLAGGPSSYNEQFFGPGTRLTVL.

CDR3 region: CASSPKTSGFPNEQFF. CDR3 nucleotide sequence: TGTGCCAGCAGCCCTAAGACTAGCGGGTTCCCTAATGAGCAGTTCTTC. V gene TRBV7-9 combines with J gene TRBJ2-1, with 10 positions matching TRBD2. Germline CDR1 is SEHNR and CDR2 is FQNEAQ (reference sequence). The length of the CDR3 is 16 residues. V lost 5 bases, J lost 7 bases, and 11 bases stayed unmatched.

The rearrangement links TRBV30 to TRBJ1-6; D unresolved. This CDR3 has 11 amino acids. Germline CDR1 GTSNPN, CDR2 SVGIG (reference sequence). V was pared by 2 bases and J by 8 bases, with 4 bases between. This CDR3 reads CAWSRDSPLHF. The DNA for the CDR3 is TGTGCCTGGAGTCGAGATTCACCCCTCCACTTT. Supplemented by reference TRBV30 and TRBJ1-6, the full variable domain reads SQTIHQWPATLVQPVGSPLSLECTVEGTSNPNLYWYRQAAGRGLQLLFYSVGIGQISSEVPQNLSASRPQDRQFILSSKKLLLSDSGFYLCAWSRDSPLHFGNGTRLTVT.

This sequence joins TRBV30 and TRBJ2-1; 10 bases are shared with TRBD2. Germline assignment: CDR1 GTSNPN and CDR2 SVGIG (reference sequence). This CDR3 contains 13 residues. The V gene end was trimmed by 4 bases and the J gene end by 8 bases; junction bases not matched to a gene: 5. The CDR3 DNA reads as TGTGCCTGGACTAGCGGGAGTAACGATGAGCAGTTCTTC. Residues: CAWTSGSNDEQFF.

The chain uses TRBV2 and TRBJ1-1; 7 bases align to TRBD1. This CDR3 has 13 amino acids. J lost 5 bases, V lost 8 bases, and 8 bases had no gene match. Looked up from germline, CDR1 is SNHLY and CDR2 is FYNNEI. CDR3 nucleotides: TGTGCCAGCGGGCCCAGGGGGTGGACTGAAGCTTTCTTT. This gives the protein CASGPRGWTEAFF.

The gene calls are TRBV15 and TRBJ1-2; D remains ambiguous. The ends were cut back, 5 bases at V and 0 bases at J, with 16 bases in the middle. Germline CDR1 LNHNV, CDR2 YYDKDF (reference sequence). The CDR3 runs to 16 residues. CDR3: CATSPRGGLTNYGYTF. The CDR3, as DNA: TGTGCCACCAGCCCCCGGGGAGGGCTAACTAACTATGGCTACACCTTC.

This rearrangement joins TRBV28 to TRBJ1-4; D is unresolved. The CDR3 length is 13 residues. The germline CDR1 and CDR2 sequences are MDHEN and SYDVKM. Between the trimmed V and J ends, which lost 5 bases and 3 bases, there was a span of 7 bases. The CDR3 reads CASSREANEKLFF. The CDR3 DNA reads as TGTGCCAGCAGTCGGGAGGCTAATGAAAAACTGTTTTTT. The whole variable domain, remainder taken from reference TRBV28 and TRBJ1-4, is DVKVTQSSRYLVKRTGEKVFLECVQDMDHENMFWYRQDPGLGLRLIYFSYDVKMKEKGDIPEGYSVSREKKERFSLILESASTNQTSMYLCASSREANEKLFFGSGTQLSVL.

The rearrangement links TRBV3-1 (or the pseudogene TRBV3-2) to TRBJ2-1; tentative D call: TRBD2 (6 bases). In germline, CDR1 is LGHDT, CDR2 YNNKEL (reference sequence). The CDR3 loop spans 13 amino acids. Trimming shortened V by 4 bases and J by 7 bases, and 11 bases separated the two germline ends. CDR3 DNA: TGTGCCAGCAGCCTCACCGGAGGGAATGAGCAGTTCTTC. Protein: CASSLTGGNEQFF.